These 6 T cell receptor beta chains came from one sample sequenced in a study of identifying expanded T cells in peripheral blood. Profiled with immunoSEQ multiplex PCR; TCRdb holds only in-frame clones, not every one. The repertoire holds about 130,000 clones, 86% seen once, with around 8.2% in the top ten. Sequenced input: blood. These receptors were obtained from a person between 18 and 75 years old in good health.

This chain links TRBV28 with TRBJ1-4, with D uncertain. The CDR3 is made up of 12 amino acids. Looked up from germline, CDR1 is MDHEN and CDR2 is SYDVKM. The germline V and J ends were trimmed by 4 bases and 8 bases, with 8 bases remaining between them. CDR3: CASSYLLEKLFF. CDR3 bases: TGTGCCAGCAGTTACCTCCTGGAAAAACTGTTTTTT.

The chain is built from TRBV5-1 and TRBJ2-5; D unresolved. The length of the CDR3 is 13 residues. V was trimmed by 4 bases and J by 3 bases, leaving 10 bases between them. Germline CDR1 SGHRS, CDR2 YFSETQ. CDR3 loop: CASSQAGEETQYF. The CDR3 DNA reads TGCGCCAGCAGCCAAGCTGGGGAAGAGACCCAGTACTTC.

V usage is TRBV7-9 and J usage is TRBJ1-4; weak D call: TRBD1 (5 bases). The V end lost 5 bases, the J end lost 13 bases, and 11 bases lay between the germline ends. Looked up from germline, CDR1 is SEHNR and CDR2 is FQNEAQ (reference sequence). This CDR3 is 11 amino acids long. CDR3 bases: TGTGCCAGCAGCCGGGACGTAGGACTGTTTTTT. Translating gives CASSRDVGLFF.

The genes are TRBV19 and TRBJ2-7; D perhaps matches TRBD1 (6 bases). The CDR3 has 13 amino acids. V was cut by 6 bases and J by 3 bases, with 12 bases left in between. The germline gives CDR1 LNHDA, CDR2 SQIVND (reference sequence). Here the CDR3 DNA reads TGTGCCAGTAGATCGGGACACAACTACGAGCAGTACTTC. It is translated as CASRSGHNYEQYF.

CDR3 DNA: TGTGCCAGCTCTGGGCAGGGGGTGAGTACGCAGTATTTT. This encodes CASSGQGVSTQYF. This rearrangement joins TRBV6-5 to TRBJ2-3; 7 bases map to TRBD1. Germline CDR1 is MNHEY and CDR2 is SVGAGI. The CDR3 spans 13 residues. Trimming cost V 8 bases and J 8 bases; bases outside gene matches: 10.

The genes are TRBV6-1 and TRBJ1-1, with D maybe TRBD1 (5 bases). This CDR3 spans 13 amino acids. Germline V gene sequence: CDR1 MNHNS, CDR2 SASEGT. Trimming shortened V by 3 bases and J by 11 bases, and 16 bases separated the two germline ends. CDR3 in amino acids: CASSDFQLSGAFF. CDR3 DNA: TGTGCCAGCAGTGACTTCCAACTTTCAGGGGCTTTCTTT.